Following are 31 T cell receptor beta chains from one sample sequenced in a study of neoadjuvant anti-PD-1 for oral cavity cancer (dated by TCRdb to the early 2020s). Preparation of the library involved the immunoSEQ multiplex PCR assay. TCRdb took over this immuneACCESS table, retaining in-frame rearrangements with V and J assigned. Such tables are incomplete; in checked studies, under half of the missing clones stem from an unresolved V gene, and the remainder is unexplained. This sample has around 35,000 clones in its table, and about 36% of those were observed once. 16% of the sample goes to the ten largest clones. The time point label here, explained by the study, means: after neoadjuvant nivolumab, at surgical resection. The sample in question was tumor tissue, obtained after nivolumab (anti-PD-1) treatment. The receptors originated from a person between 40 and 80 years old with oral cavity squamous cell carcinoma.

This rearrangement joins TRBV7-7 to TRBJ2-7, with 7 nucleotides matching TRBD2. Germline trimming cut 4 bases from V and 4 bases from J; bases unmatched to any gene: 10. The CDR3 loop spans 15 amino acids. CDR1 and CDR2 (germline): SSHAT, FNYEAQ (reference sequence). DNA for the CDR3: TGTGCCAGCAGCTCTTACGGGAGGACAAAATACGAGCAGTACTTC. Translation: CASSSYGRTKYEQYF.

This clone has ten or more counts. This rearrangement joins TRBV6-5 to TRBJ1-1; 8 positions agree with TRBD1. The V and J ends lost 6 bases and 3 bases, in that order; junction bases with no gene match: 6. The germline CDR1 and CDR2 sequences are MNHEY and SVGAGI. There are 14 residues in the CDR3. CDR3: CASSPGTGYTEAFF. CDR3 DNA sequence: TGTGCCAGCAGCCCCGGGACAGGTTACACTGAAGCTTTCTTT.

The rearrangement links TRBV30 to TRBJ1-2; 8 nucleotides line up with TRBD1. V lost 2 bases and J lost 4; bases outside the gene matches: 6. The CDR3 loop spans 14 amino acids. Germline V gives CDR1 GTSNPN, CDR2 SVGIG (reference sequence). CDR3 amino acids: CAWSQTGGRYGYTF. DNA of the CDR3: TGTGCCTGGAGTCAAACAGGGGGACGCTATGGCTACACCTTC.

The chain uses TRBV5-1 and TRBJ1-1; a possible D gene is TRBD1 (6 bases). Trimming stripped 2 bases from V and 6 bases from J, with 14 bases between. The CDR3 consists of 14 residues. Germline loops: CDR1 SGHRS, CDR2 YFSETQ. The CDR3 loop is CASSLGGLRAEAFF. The CDR3 bases are TGCGCCAGCAGCTTAGGGGGTCTCCGGGCTGAAGCTTTCTTT.

This rearrangement joins TRBV29-1 to TRBJ2-1, with D perhaps matching TRBD2 (6 bases). Per germline, CDR1 SQVTM and CDR2 ANQGSEA. This CDR3 is 13 amino acids long. With 4 bases removed from V and 3 bases from J, the gap between germline ends came to 10 bases. The CDR3 region is CSVGDSDYNEQFF. DNA of the CDR3: TGCAGCGTTGGGGACTCGGACTACAATGAGCAGTTCTTC.

The V and J genes are TRBV6-1 and TRBJ1-1; D remains ambiguous. Trimming took 4 bases from V and 1 from J, leaving 16 bases between them. The CDR3 loop spans 16 amino acids. Germline lookup yields CDR1 MNHNS and CDR2 SASEGT. The CDR3 DNA reads TGTGCCAGCAGTGGCTTAGGAATATCCCGGAACACTGAAGCTTTCTTT. It encodes CASSGLGISRNTEAFF.

This clone showed up just a few times. V and J are TRBV5-4 and TRBJ2-7; tentatively, D is TRBD1 or TRBD2 (5 bases each). Germline CDR1 SGHNT, CDR2 YYREEE (reference sequence). V was trimmed by 2 bases and J by 0 bases, leaving 9 bases between them. The CDR3 contains 14 residues. DNA for the CDR3: TGTGCCAGCAGCTTCGGTGGGGGCTCCTACGAGCAGTACTTC. Translating gives CASSFGGGSYEQYF.

The V and J genes are TRBV29-1 and TRBJ1-1, with D perhaps TRBD1 (6 bases). The CDR3 consists of 11 residues. Germline V CDR1 and CDR2: SQVTM, ANQGSEA. V was trimmed by 7 bases and J by 6 bases, leaving 12 bases between them. The CDR3 loop is CSGKGGSEAFF. The CDR3 DNA follows: TGCAGCGGGAAAGGGGGATCTGAAGCTTTCTTT.

The V call is TRBV7-2, the J call TRBJ2-7; 9 nucleotides match TRBD2. The V gene end was trimmed by 1 base and the J gene end by 6 bases; junction bases not matched to a gene: 4. Germline CDR1 is SGHTA and CDR2 is FQGNSA. The CDR3 totals 14 residues. CDR3 coding DNA: TGTGCCAGCAGCTTAGTAGCGGGAGATTCCGAGCAGTACTTC. Protein: CASSLVAGDSEQYF.

This chain links TRBV19 with TRBJ2-7; possible D gene TRBD2, 5 bases. Germline V gene data show CDR1 as LNHDA and CDR2 as SQIVND (reference sequence). The CDR3 has 13 residues. The germline V and J ends were trimmed by 5 bases and 2 bases, with 10 bases remaining between them. CDR3 coding DNA: TGTGCCAGTAGTGCGGGTACCACCTACGAGCAGTACTTC. Translating gives CASSAGTTYEQYF.

The chain employs TRBV7-2 and TRBJ2-3, with TRBD2 matching 9 bases. There are 14 residues in the CDR3. Unmatched junction bases numbered 4, after V lost 5 bases and J lost 4 bases. Per germline, CDR1 SGHTA and CDR2 FQGNSA. CDR3 DNA: TGTGCCAGCAGCCTTAGCGGGAGCGCAGATACGCAGTATTTT. This sequence encodes CASSLSGSADTQYF.

This clone was observed a few times. V gene TRBV5-1 combines with J gene TRBJ2-7; D call uncertain. This CDR3 region has 16 residues. The germline gives CDR1 SGHRS, CDR2 YFSETQ. V dropped 4 bases and J dropped 2 bases, with 19 bases sitting between them. The CDR3 reads CASSPHMGRSAYEQYF. The CDR3 region has the DNA TGCGCCAGCAGCCCCCACATGGGCCGCTCCGCCTACGAGCAGTACTTC.

This clone has only a few counts. The rearrangement joins TRBV5-1 to TRBJ1-2; 8 bases line up with TRBD1. The CDR3 is made up of 14 amino acids. V trimming: 0 bases; J trimming: 8 bases; junction bases outside the gene matches: 6. Germline CDR1 is SGHRS and CDR2 is YFSETQ. In DNA, the CDR3 is TGCGCCAGCAGCTTGGCCAGGGGGCAGGGAGGCTACACCTTC. Translated: CASSLARGQGGYTF. Using reference TRBV5-1 and TRBJ1-2 for the parts outside the CDR3, the full variable domain is KAGVTQTPRYLIKTRGQQVTLSCSPISGHRSVSWYQQTPGQGLQFLFEYFSETQRNKGNFPGRFSGRQFSNSRSEMNVSTLELGDSALYLCASSLARGQGGYTFGSGTRLTVV.

The gene calls are TRBV9 and TRBJ2-7; no clear D gene. The germline V gene has CDR1 SGDLS and CDR2 YYNGEE. The length of the CDR3 is 18 residues. V gave up 3 bases and J gave up 0 bases, with 22 bases separating them. The CDR3 loop is CASSEGPSPGSGSYEQYF. The CDR3, as DNA: TGTGCCAGCAGCGAGGGCCCCTCTCCGGGTTCGGGCTCCTACGAGCAGTACTTC.

This sequence joins TRBV28 and TRBJ1-5; the D is unclear. There are 14 residues in the CDR3. The germline CDR1 and CDR2 sequences are MDHEN and SYDVKM. Trimming stripped 7 bases from V and 6 bases from J, with 16 bases between. CDR3 residues: CASNPLTVAQPQHF. CDR3 DNA sequence: TGTGCCAGCAACCCCTTAACAGTCGCTCAGCCCCAGCATTTT.

The chain joins TRBV19 to TRBJ2-1, with D unresolved. Trimming cost V 8 bases and J 0 bases, with 11 bases left between them. Germline assignment: CDR1 LNHDA and CDR2 SQIVND (reference sequence). CDR3 length: 14 amino acids. The CDR3 region has the DNA TGTGCCAGTGGTGGCCCTAGCTCCTACAATGAGCAGTTCTTC. Amino acid sequence: CASGGPSSYNEQFF.

The CDR3 loop is CAWKSTGAEQYF. The CDR3 DNA is TGTGCCTGGAAATCGACAGGGGCCGAGCAGTACTTC. This chain joins TRBV30 and TRBJ2-5, with 8 bases lining up with TRBD1. The J call is uncertain, as TRBJ2-7 better fits the DNA end. This CDR3 is built from 12 residues. Germline loops: CDR1 GTSNPN, CDR2 SVGIG (reference sequence).

This sequence joins TRBV18 and TRBJ1-4, with D perhaps matching TRBD1 (6 bases). Trimming left V 4 bases short and J 2 bases short, with 11 bases between. The CDR3 is made up of 15 amino acids. The germline V gene has CDR1 KGHSH and CDR2 LQKENI. CDR3 sequence (DNA): TGTGCCAGCTCACGACAGGCGCCGACTAATGAAAAACTGTTTTTT. It yields the protein CASSRQAPTNEKLFF.

This clone turned up a few times. V gene TRBV2 combines with J gene TRBJ2-3, with a weak D call TRBD2 (6 bases). Germline V gives CDR1 SNHLY, CDR2 FYNNEI. Trimming took 3 bases from V and 2 from J, leaving 9 bases between them. The CDR3 extends over 14 amino acids. Written as DNA, the CDR3 is TGTGCCAGCAGTGAGGGGACTTCCACAGATACGCAGTATTTT. The encoded protein is CASSEGTSTDTQYF.

The V gene is TRBV4-2, the J gene TRBJ1-1, with 7 bases matching TRBD1. CDR3 length: 13 amino acids. Germline trimming cut 0 bases from V and 7 bases from J; bases unmatched to any gene: 2. Germline V gene sequence: CDR1 LGHNA, CDR2 YNFKEQ. The CDR3, as DNA: TGTGCCAGCAGCCAAGATAGGGACAGTGAAGCTTTCTTT. This codes for CASSQDRDSEAFF.

This clone has more than one count but fewer than ten. The chain is built from TRBV5-1 and TRBJ2-1; tentatively, D is TRBD2 (6 bases). Germline CDR1 is SGHRS and CDR2 is YFSETQ. The CDR3 loop spans 15 amino acids. Trimming removed 5 bases at V and 1 base at J, with 13 bases between. The CDR3 coding sequence is TGCGCCAGCAGTCGAGCGGGTATATCCTACAATGAGCAGTTCTTC. Protein: CASSRAGISYNEQFF. The whole variable domain, remainder taken from reference TRBV5-1 and TRBJ2-1, is KAGVTQTPRYLIKTRGQQVTLSCSPISGHRSVSWYQQTPGQGLQFLFEYFSETQRNKGNFPGRFSGRQFSNSRSEMNVSTLELGDSALYLCASSRAGISYNEQFFGPGTRLTVL.

This chain joins TRBV18 and TRBJ1-1; 8 bases map to TRBD1. The CDR3 extends over 17 amino acids. Germline loops: CDR1 KGHSH, CDR2 LQKENI. The J segment lost 0 bases and the V segment lost 3 bases, leaving 9 bases of the junction unmatched. DNA for the CDR3: TGTGCCAGCTCACCGACCCCCTTACAGGGGGTGAACACTGAAGCTTTCTTT. Its translation: CASSPTPLQGVNTEAFF.

The V and J genes are TRBV15 and TRBJ2-5; 8 nucleotides agree with TRBD2. V shed 0 bases, J shed 5 bases, and the junction held 5 bases outside the gene matches. CDR1 LNHNV and CDR2 YYDKDF come from the germline V gene (reference sequence). CDR3 length: 15 amino acids. The CDR3 loop reads CATSREAGGGETQYF. The CDR3 nucleotides are TGTGCCACCAGCAGAGAGGCGGGAGGCGGTGAGACCCAGTACTTC.

The chain links TRBV19 to TRBJ2-7, with 7 positions matching TRBD1. CDR1 is LNHDA and CDR2 is SQIVND in the germline V gene (reference sequence). The CDR3 loop spans 13 amino acids. V gave up 6 bases and J gave up 4 bases; unmatched junction bases: 6. The CDR3 is CASSANRGYEQYF. CDR3 coding DNA: TGTGCCAGTAGCGCAAACAGGGGTTACGAGCAGTACTTC.

This clone was detected a few times. CDR3 protein: CASSLDVFVYSSDEKLFF. The CDR3 DNA reads as TGCGCCAGCAGCTTGGACGTTTTTGTTTACAGTTCCGATGAAAAACTGTTTTTT. This chain links TRBV5-1 with TRBJ1-4; D is undetermined. This CDR3 region has 18 residues. V lost 0 bases and J 6 bases, leaving 21 bases between the germline ends. Germline values: CDR1 SGHRS, CDR2 YFSETQ.

The chain combines TRBV7-9 with TRBJ1-1; maybe TRBD1 (5 bases). This CDR3 has 15 residues. Germline CDR1 and CDR2: SEHNR and FQNEAQ (reference sequence). V was shortened by 9 bases and J by 1 base, with 18 bases between the two germline ends. CDR3 amino acids: CASTKEDGGNTEAFF. The CDR3 DNA is TGTGCCAGTACCAAAGAGGACGGGGGGAACACTGAAGCTTTCTTT.

The chain recombines TRBV19 with TRBJ2-3, with D perhaps matching TRBD2 (6 bases). V was pared by 6 bases and J by 4 bases, with 14 bases between. The CDR3 extends over 14 amino acids. Germline V gene lookup returns CDR1 LNHDA and CDR2 SQIVND (reference sequence). The CDR3 reads CASRTGEGADTQYF. CDR3 bases: TGTGCCAGTAGAACGGGGGAAGGGGCAGATACGCAGTATTTT.

The rearrangement uses TRBV5-1 and TRBJ1-1; weak D call: TRBD1 (5 bases). Germline V lookup: CDR1 SGHRS, CDR2 YFSETQ. This CDR3 region has 15 residues. With 6 bases removed from V and 4 bases from J, the gap between germline ends came to 19 bases. The CDR3 region is CASMLHGGGGTEAFF. The CDR3 DNA reads as TGCGCCAGCATGCTCCATGGTGGGGGTGGCACTGAAGCTTTCTTT.

V usage is TRBV29-1 and J usage is TRBJ1-5; weak D call: TRBD1 (5 bases). The CDR3 sequence is 14 residues long. The germline V and J ends were trimmed by 5 bases and 5 bases, with 16 bases remaining between them. CDR1 and CDR2 (germline): SQVTM, ANQGSEA. DNA for the CDR3: TGCAGCGTTTCCGGGGGAGGGGAGGATCAGCCCCAGCATTTT. Residues: CSVSGGGEDQPQHF.

This clone was counted a few times. The chain has TRBV10-3 and TRBJ1-5; D ambiguous. The CDR3 spans 12 residues. V was shortened by 4 bases and J by 5 bases, with 6 bases between the two germline ends. Germline CDR1 is ENHRY and CDR2 is SYGVKD. The CDR3 DNA reads as TGTGCCATCAGTGGTTCGGATCAGCCCCAGCATTTT. Translation gives CAISGSDQPQHF.

The chain is built from TRBV19 and TRBJ2-7, with TRBD2 as a possible D gene (5 bases). Trimming took 5 bases from V and 0 from J, leaving 8 bases between them. Per the germline V gene, CDR1 is LNHDA and CDR2 is SQIVND (reference sequence). This CDR3 region has 13 residues. CDR3 loop: CASSERVSYEQYF. As DNA, the CDR3 is TGTGCCAGTAGTGAGAGGGTCTCCTACGAGCAGTACTTC.